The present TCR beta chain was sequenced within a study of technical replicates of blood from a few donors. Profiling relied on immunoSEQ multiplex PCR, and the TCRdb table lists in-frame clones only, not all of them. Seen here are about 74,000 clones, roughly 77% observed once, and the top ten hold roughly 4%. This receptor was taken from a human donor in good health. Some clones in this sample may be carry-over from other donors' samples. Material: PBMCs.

This CDR3 is CASSLEGLNTGELFF. CDR3 nucleotide sequence: TGTGCCAGCAGCTTAGAGGGACTGAACACCGGGGAGCTGTTTTTT. The rearrangement joins TRBV7-9 to TRBJ2-2, with D possibly TRBD2 on 6 matching bases. CDR3 size: 15 residues. V lost 1 base to trimming and J lost 1 base, with 7 bases between them. Germline V gene lookup returns CDR1 SEHNR and CDR2 FQNEAQ (reference sequence).